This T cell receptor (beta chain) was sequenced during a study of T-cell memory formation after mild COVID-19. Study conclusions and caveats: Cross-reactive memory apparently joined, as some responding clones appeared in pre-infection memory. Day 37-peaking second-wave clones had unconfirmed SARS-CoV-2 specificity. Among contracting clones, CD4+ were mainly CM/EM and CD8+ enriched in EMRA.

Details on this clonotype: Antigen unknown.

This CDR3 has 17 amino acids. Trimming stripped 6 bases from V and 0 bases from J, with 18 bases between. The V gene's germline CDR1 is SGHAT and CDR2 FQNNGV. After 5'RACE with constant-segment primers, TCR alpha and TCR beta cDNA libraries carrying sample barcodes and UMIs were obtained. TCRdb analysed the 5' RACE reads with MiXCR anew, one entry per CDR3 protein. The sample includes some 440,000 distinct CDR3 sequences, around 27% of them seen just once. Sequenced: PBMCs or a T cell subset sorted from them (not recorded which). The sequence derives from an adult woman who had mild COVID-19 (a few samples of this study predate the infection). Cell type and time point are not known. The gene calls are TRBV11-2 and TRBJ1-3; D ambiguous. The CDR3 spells CASRKNSDGISGNTIYF. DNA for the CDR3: TGTGCCAGCAGAAAGAACTCGGACGGGATCTCTGGAAACACCATATATTTT.